The present entry profiles one TCR beta chain with its context. Its antigen is unknown. This entry belongs to a study of lymphopenia after photon versus proton radiotherapy. Regarding the study as a whole: Proton therapy kept repertoires fairly stable, unlike photons, which gained effector/memory cells. After the lymphocyte nadir, photon-treated repertoires showed oligoclonal expansion, especially of CD8+ Temra cells.

This CDR3 has 14 amino acids. Per germline, CDR1 LNHNV and CDR2 YYDKDF (reference sequence). V gave up 5 bases and J gave up 4 bases; unmatched junction bases: 5. Here immunoSEQ multiplex PCR was the method, and the copy in TCRdb shows in-frame clones only, minus some. The sample contains tens of thousands of clones, roughly 93% of which appear only once. J is TRBJ2-7 and V is TRBV15, with 10 nucleotides matching TRBD1. This specimen consisted of peripheral blood, obtained from a patient treated with photon-based radiotherapy. The clonotype originates from a woman in her 70s with pancreatic cancer. This CDR3 reads CATSARDRGYEQYF. In nucleotides, the CDR3 is TGTGCCACCAGCGCCCGGGACAGGGGATACGAGCAGTACTTC.